This T cell receptor beta chain was retrieved from a study of cytomegalovirus exposure and HLA in healthy donors (TCRdb year 2017). A note on the overall study: According to an earlier analysis of several hundred of the donors, about 180 million T cells yielded 90 million to 140 million unique TCR beta sequences and more than 250 Gb of sequence data. An earlier analysis of 587 of the donors used high-throughput TCR beta sequencing to judge whether each TCR beta V gene segment behaved as functional or pseudogenic. All discovery cohort repertoires had been generated on a single sequencing platform. To study patterns of TCR occurrence, a later analysis re-analyzed previously published TCR beta repertoires from hundreds of donors and added high-resolution HLA genotyping. To predict cytomegalovirus infection status, the study brought together high-throughput TCR immunosequencing, statistical association of individual TCRs with disease status, and machine learning. Rather than drawing on any new phenotypic data, the later analysis identified candidate immune exposures from TCR beta sequences and the way those sequences occurred across donors. A later genetic analysis took genome-wide SNP genotypes for about 55% of the roughly 670 donors and used that subset as a discovery cohort. Along with the roughly 700-subject first cohort, a separate validation cohort of 120 different subjects was used. Class I and class II HLA loci were covered by the typing at four-digit resolution. Approximately 330 gigabases of sequencing data and roughly 80 million unique TCR sequences made up an early release that covered approximately 620 HLA-typed donors. Of the 350 to 400 genotyped donors, about 80% fell in the genetic ancestry cluster associated with self-reported Caucasian donors. The study was designed to test whether signatures of past pathogen exposure could be identified by cataloging public T cell receptors. Among some 400 genotyped donors of the cohort, an average of around 240,000 unique TCR beta nucleotide sequences was sequenced per donor, of which about 18% were non-productive. The study used immunosequencing to profile the T cell repertoires of approximately 640 subjects and linked those repertoires to cytomegalovirus serostatus. Because of strong linkage in the cohort, five DR-DQ haplotypes were treated as single units for association and clustering. The number of typed donors differed by locus: roughly 620-640 for A, B, C, DRB1 and DQB1; 522 for DQA1; 606 for DPA1; and roughly 470 for DPB1. Donor age, sex, ethnicity and CMV serostatus were compiled together with the repertoire data. General findings and caveats noted by the study authors: A further reported finding was that TCR beta sequences accurately predicted the HLA-A and HLA-B alleles for most subjects in the first cohort. Because HLA typing was unavailable for some donors at each locus, only the typed subset was used in association tests. A later analysis found that most CMV-associated TCR beta chains appeared HLA-restricted, with HLA associations seemingly driven largely by CMV exposure. When HLA alleles, especially DR and DQ, strongly co-occurred, TCR associations were difficult to assign to individual alleles. According to the authors, the approach could potentially be generalized to other disease states and immunological phenotypes. Compared with the roughly 700-donor mean, donors in an Asian-associated ancestry cluster had fewer N-insertions in productive TCRs, according to a later genetic analysis. A group of highly shared sequence variants was considered likely to be a technical artifact of the sequencing pipeline. The classifier was reported to diagnose cytomegalovirus status with high specificity and sensitivity in both the original cohort and the validation cohort. A few of the identified cytomegalovirus-associated TCR beta chains were confirmed in vitro to be specific for cytomegalovirus antigens. A later genetic analysis associated a missense DCLRE1C variant with V-gene and J-gene trimming of TCR beta chains, and an independent cohort replicated the association. At a false discovery rate of 0.05, a later analysis linked roughly 17,000 TCR beta sequences to specific HLA alleles. Sequencing depth was assumed to be roughly uniform across donors in the presence/absence analyses, though that assumption may not hold. The 87-base-pair reads could not distinguish some IMGT-functional V segments, including TRBV6-2 and TRBV6-3, so those segments were excluded. The study gave a list of roughly 150 TCR beta chains associated with cytomegalovirus. A later analysis found that TCR association rates varied across HLA loci, with DRB1 alleles showing the most associated TCRs and HLA-C alleles the fewest. In this cohort, only TCR beta chains were sequenced, and detectable features were limited by the absence of alpha or paired-chain data. Seventeen rarely observed V segments, including chromosome 9 orphons, were excluded from the earlier analysis of about 600 of the donors because counts were too low. A later analysis reported that several top co-occurrence clusters appeared linked to parvovirus B19, influenza, CMV and Epstein-Barr virus. An earlier analysis of approximately 530 of the donors showed that most TCR beta V segments appeared in productive rearrangements either about 87% or about 30% of the time, which broadly matched IMGT annotations. The only immune exposure information available for the cohort was CMV serostatus. A later analysis found that HLA-associated TCR beta chains were more clonally expanded and had lower generation probabilities than equally common non-associated chains. Linkage disequilibrium might explain the correlated functional status among segregating V segments, but an unknown experimental factor could not be excluded. Across donors, most TCR sequences were observed very rarely, whereas some public TCRs were present in many individuals.

Details on this clone: This clone's antigen is unknown. No base-level quality is on record; no much larger clone is a single base apart.

V and J are truncated by 6 bases and 3 bases respectively, leaving an intervening sequence of 20 bases. Counted from cysteine to phenylalanine, this CDR3 has 16 amino acids. The only DNA kept is the CDR3, 48 bases in frame from the first base. The germline V gene encodes CDR1 SNHLY and CDR2 FYNNEI. Receptor libraries were prepared by the immunoSEQ multiplex PCR assay. A mixture of 60 forward primers for TCR Vbeta segments and 13 reverse primers for TCR Jbeta segments was used in the multiplex PCR. A multiplex PCR assay on genomic DNA amplified the CDR3 region of rearranged TCR beta genes. The amplified TCR beta libraries were sequenced on the Illumina HiSeq System as 87-base-pair reads. The authors' pipeline ran thus. Across the 670 or so repertoires, a later analysis counted about 81 million unique TCR beta chains, some 11 million of which were shared by at least two donors. A nearest-neighbor algorithm error-corrected the raw reads and collapsed the reads into unique sequences, merging closely related sequences to remove PCR and sequencing errors. CDR3 sequences were aligned to IMGT reference sequences to assign V, D and J gene segments. For a sequence to be retained, a match of at least six nucleotides was required to both a V gene segment and a J gene segment. A rearrangement counted as productive if the CDR3 had no stop codons and remained in frame with V and J, and every other rearrangement counted as non-productive. Following IMGT convention, CDR3 was defined as the stretch from the second conserved V-encoded cysteine up to the conserved J-encoded phenylalanine. In an earlier analysis of around 640 of the donors, sequences lacking an unambiguous match to a single V gene segment were excluded. In an earlier analysis of approximately 590 of the donors, V segments were called functional above 56.7% productive rearrangements and were called segregating when the between-donor standard deviation exceeded 5%. To diagnose cytomegalovirus status from the catalog of TCR beta chain sequences, a statistical classification framework was built. In a later analysis, TCR nucleotide sequences were compared against IMGT/GENE-DB human TR gene sequences so that V and J genes could be assigned. A later analysis assigned CDR3 sequences and most-parsimonious VDJ recombination scenarios with the TCRdist pipeline. In a later analysis, every TCR beta chain was defined by the combination of its CDR3 amino acid sequence and its V-gene family, and reads without a unique V-gene family were dropped. As a way to deal with suspected cross-contamination and a sequencing artifact, a later analysis dropped 640 or so nucleotide sequences that were highly shared and had low generation probability. In a later analysis, a clonal expansion index for each public chain was calculated from normalized within-repertoire ranks of inferred template counts. In a later analysis, generation probabilities were computed with a VDJ recombination model fitted to out-of-frame rearrangements, and the resulting probabilities were checked against IGoR. In a later analysis, TCR-TCR, TCR-HLA and TCR-CMV co-occurrence was scored with hypergeometric tests, and a repertoire-size bias correction was applied to TCR pairs. False discovery rates were estimated in a later analysis by permuting HLA or CMV assignments 20 times. In a later analysis, co-occurring TCRs were grouped using DBSCAN, and TCRdist sequence similarity was added for clustering within HLA-allele-positive subsets. Repertoires with fewer than 30,000 or more than 120,000 public chains were left out of co-occurrence clustering, as were five repertoires with anomalous nucleotide sharing. The source is immuneACCESS, and TCRdb retained only in-frame sequences with V and J called. Part of the clones is not carried over; for the studies checked, unresolved V genes explain less than half of this, and the remainder is unexplained. V and J calls and clone size are those listed in that table; D and trimming were worked out from the DNA. The sample table holds 180,000 or so clones, of which more than 70% were seen once. Of the sample, approximately 1.6% is held by the ten largest clones.

The cohort consisted of approximately 670 healthy bone marrow donors. All cohort members were sampled while nominally healthy, although unrecorded immune exposures were likely present. The donor tested CMV seronegative, placing the donor among the 352 seronegative members of the cohort. A peripheral blood sample was provided by each donor, and peripheral blood mononuclear cells were used for TCR beta sequencing. The Qiagen DNeasy Blood Extraction Kit was used to extract genomic DNA from the blood cell samples. The origin of this receptor is a male donor in good health and CMV-seronegative. The sequencing input was PBMCs. The rearrangement combines TRBV2 with TRBJ1-2; a confident D gene designation cannot be given. The DNA sequence is as follows: TGTGCCAGCAGCCACTTTAGGCAGGCCGTACACTATGGCTACACCTTC. This gives the protein CASSHFRQAVHYGYTF.